This TCR beta chain emerged from a study of T cells in Graves' hyperthyroidism and ophthalmopathy. TCR beta CDR3 regions were amplified from RNA transcripts. During a first-round RT-PCR of the TCR CDR3, the HTBI primer set was used. TCRdb re-derived calls from the multiplex PCR reads in MiXCR, one entry per CDR3 protein. Here the sample spans around 690,000 distinct CDR3 sequences, under 25% being singletons. Clinical symptoms, serum thyroxine and TRAb, thyroid ultrasound and orbital computed tomography together formed the diagnostic basis. This clonotype was counted many times. The CDR3 has 12 residues. Trimming pared 6 bases from V and 0 bases from J, leaving 5 bases between. The germline V gene has CDR1 MNHEY and CDR2 SVGEGT.

V gene TRBV6-2 or TRBV6-3 combines with J gene TRBJ1-1; no clear D. The specimen was blood. This TCR derives from a man aged 25 to 45 with Graves' ophthalmopathy. CDR3 sequence: CASRLMNTEAFF. In DNA form, the CDR3 reads TGTGCCAGCAGACTCATGAACACTGAAGCTTTCTTT.